The next 4 T cell receptor beta chains were all read from a single sample in a study of blood T cells in healthy people across ages (dated by TCRdb to 2014 to 2015). Receptor amplification or capture employed 5' RACE. The instrument was an Illumina HiSeq 2500. The second PCR ran for about 7 to 11 cycles and used a J-beta primer mix along with a sample-barcoded 5' primer. TCRdb trimmed public reads at Q25 via fastp, called clones via MiXCR and kept in-frame beta chains. A single entry per CDR3 protein holds the most common genes and DNA from its merged rows. A total of roughly 640,000 distinct CDR3 sequences appear in this sample, about 30% of them only once. Around a sixth of the sample is taken by the ten largest. Sequencing was performed on blood. These receptors were taken from a woman older than 75 in good health.

About this clonotype: It may be a read error: a sequence one base away is much more abundant. J is TRBJ2-7 and V is TRBV5-1; TRBD1 is a possible D gene (6 bases). Germline CDR1 is SGHRS and CDR2 is YFSETQ. V lost 3 bases, J lost 2 bases, and 12 bases lay in between. The length of the CDR3 is 14 residues. The CDR3 loop is CASSWAGVAYEQYF. CDR3 coding DNA: TGCGCCAGCAGCTGGGCAGGGGTCGCCTACGAGCAGTACTTC.

In the case of this clonotype: A much more abundant neighbour one base away suggests this may be a read error. As the CDR3 is not closed by the conserved phenylalanine or tryptophan, this likely results from a read error. The J gene is TRBJ2-3, the V gene TRBV20-1; the match to TRBD2 covers 8 bases. This CDR3 region has 15 residues. V was pared by 3 bases and J by 2 bases, with 7 bases of the junction left unmatched. Per germline, CDR1 DFQATT and CDR2 SNEGSKA (reference sequence). CDR3: CSASGRGVLTDTQYL. CDR3 DNA: TGCAGTGCTAGCGGGCGGGGGGTCCTCACAGATACGCAGTATTTG.

This clonotype was observed a handful of times. V usage is TRBV6-1 and J usage is TRBJ1-1; no reliable D call. Deletions cut 6 bases from V and 7 bases from J, with 18 bases between. Germline values: CDR1 MNHNS, CDR2 SASEGT. CDR3 length: 14 amino acids. The CDR3 sequence: CASRPSGPKFEAFF. The CDR3 DNA sequence: TGTGCCAGCAGACCCAGCGGACCCAAGTTTGAAGCTTTCTTT.

Comment on this clonotype: This may stem from a read error, because a much larger clone lies one nucleotide away. The CDR3 here is CASSLKDEQYF. CDR3 DNA sequence: TGTGCCAGCAGTTTGAAGGACGAGCAGTACTTC. The chain recombines TRBV12-3 or TRBV12-4 with TRBJ2-4; D not certain. TRBJ2-7 matches the DNA end more closely, so the J call is doubtful. The CDR3 loop spans 11 amino acids.